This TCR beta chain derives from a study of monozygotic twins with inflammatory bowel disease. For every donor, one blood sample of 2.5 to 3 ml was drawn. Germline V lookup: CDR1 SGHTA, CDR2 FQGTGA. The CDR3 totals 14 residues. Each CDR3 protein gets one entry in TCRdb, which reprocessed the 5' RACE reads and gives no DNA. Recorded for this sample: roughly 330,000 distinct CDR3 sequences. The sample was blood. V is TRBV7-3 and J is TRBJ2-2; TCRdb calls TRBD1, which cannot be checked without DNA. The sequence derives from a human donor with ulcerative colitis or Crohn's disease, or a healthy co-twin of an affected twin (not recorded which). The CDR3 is CASSPGASTGELFF.